The 20 T cell receptor beta chains in this list originate from one sample, sequenced in a study of CD8 T cells in Susac syndrome. Random hexamers were used to reverse transcribe an amount of about 0.45 to 1 ug RNA. Each CDR3 protein is one row after TCRdb ran MiXCR on the immunoSEQ multiplex PCR reads. Of about 290,000 distinct CDR3 sequences listed, roughly 85% were seen once; the top ten hold 0.21%. The sample comprised CD8+ T cells from PBMCs. These receptors all come from a human donor with multiple sclerosis.

This chain uses TRBV22-1 with TRBJ2-6; the D call TRBD1 from the table was never checked on the DNA. TRBV22-1 is noted as a pseudogene. This CDR3 contains 18 residues. CDR3 sequence (DNA): TGTCCTGGGAGAGGGCGCCGAAGCGAACAAAGTCGGGCCAACGTCCTGACTTTC. This translates into CPGRGRRSEQSRANVLTF.

The chain couples TRBV6-2 or TRBV6-3 to TRBJ2-7; the D gene is possibly TRBD1 (5 bases). Trimming took off 6 bases at V and 2 bases at J, with 17 bases between the two ends. The length of the CDR3 is 15 residues. CDR1 MNHEY and CDR2 SVGEGT come from the germline V gene. DNA of the CDR3: TGTGCCAGCAGAAGCCTACAGGTAGGAACCTACGAGCAGTACTTC. Amino acid sequence: CASRSLQVGTYEQYF.

The chain links TRBV6-2 or TRBV6-3 to TRBJ2-7; TRBD2 is a possible D gene (5 bases). The length of the CDR3 is 14 residues. Germline V gene lookup returns CDR1 MNHEY and CDR2 SVGEGT. V was clipped by 6 bases and J by 2 bases, with 14 bases between them. The CDR3 reads CASSQPSGTYEQYF. The CDR3 DNA follows: TGTGCCAGCAGCCAACCGAGCGGTACCTACGAGCAGTACTTC.

This clonotype occurred once. The chain uses TRBV7-8 and TRBJ2-7; D gene uncertain. Germline assignment: CDR1 SGHVS and CDR2 FQNEAQ. The CDR3 extends over 12 amino acids. Trimming cost V 5 bases and J 8 bases, with 13 bases left between them. This CDR3 reads CASSPSAVQQYF. The CDR3, as DNA: TGTGCCAGCAGCCCCTCGGCGGTTCAGCAGTACTTC.

This chain joins TRBV7-9 and TRBJ2-7; D is unresolved. CDR1 SEHNR and CDR2 FQNEAQ come from the germline V gene (reference sequence). CDR3 length equals 12 residues. V shed 5 bases and J shed 2 bases, with 7 bases lying between them. CDR3 DNA: TGTGCCAGCAGCGAAGCTACCTACGAGCAGTACTTC. Its translation is CASSEATYEQYF. Combining the CDR3 with reference TRBV7-9 and TRBJ2-7 gives the whole variable domain DTGVSQNPRHKITKRGQNVTFRCDPISEHNRLYWYRQTLGQGPEFLTYFQNEAQLEKSRLLSDRFSAERPKGSFSTLEIQRTEQGDSAMYLCASSEATYEQYFGPGTRLTVT.

In regard to this clonotype: Compared with germline, one end of the junction differs, possibly owing to a read error. The chain carries TRBV20-1 and TRBJ2-7, with D tentatively TRBD2 (6 bases). The CDR3 sequence is 11 residues long. From germline, CDR1 is DFQATT and CDR2 SNEGSKA (reference sequence). The CDR3 reads CSAKEGYGQYF. The CDR3 coding sequence is TGCAGTGCTAAGGAGGGCTACGGGCAGTACTTC.

This clonotype was detected once. This chain links TRBV19 with TRBJ1-5; TRBD1 matches at 11 bases. Germline V gene data show CDR1 as LNHDA and CDR2 as SQIVND (reference sequence). Trimming removed 5 bases from V and 1 base from J; junction bases left unmatched: 4. The CDR3 is made up of 16 amino acids. CDR3: CASSLGQGASNQPQHF. CDR3 bases: TGTGCCAGTAGTCTCGGACAGGGGGCGAGCAATCAGCCCCAGCATTTT.

The V gene is TRBV4-3, the J gene TRBJ2-1; D unresolved. The CDR3 totals 14 residues. CDR1 is LGHNA and CDR2 is YSLEER in the germline V gene. Trimming stripped 0 bases from V and 8 bases from J, with 11 bases between. The CDR3 loop is CASSQDRVLDEQFF. The CDR3 DNA reads as TGCGCCAGCAGCCAAGATCGGGTGTTGGATGAGCAGTTCTTC.

This clonotype was recorded once. CDR3 loop: CASSQGQTGAYTEAFF. CDR3 nucleotide sequence: TGTGCCAGCAGCCAAGGCCAGACAGGGGCCTACACTGAAGCTTTCTTT. The chain links TRBV3-1 to TRBJ1-1; 8 nucleotides agree with TRBD1. Per germline, CDR1 LGHDT and CDR2 YNNKEL (reference sequence). After removal of 1 base from V and 3 bases from J, the junction contained 7 bases not matched to a gene. The CDR3 runs 16 residues.

The chain couples TRBV20-1 to TRBJ1-6; 7 bases line up with TRBD1. The germline CDR1 and CDR2 sequences are DFQATT and SNEGSKA (reference sequence). The CDR3 extends over 15 amino acids. The V and J ends lost 5 bases and 7 bases, in that order; junction bases with no gene match: 11. CDR3 in DNA: TGCAGTGCTTCTGACAGGGAGGCACCGAATTCACCCCTCCACTTT. Translated, it gives CSASDREAPNSPLHF.

J is TRBJ2-7 and V is TRBV27, with 9 nucleotides matching TRBD1. Trimming took 5 bases from V and 4 from J; bases not matched to a gene: 9. Germline V gene data show CDR1 as MNHEY and CDR2 as SMNVEV (reference sequence). This CDR3 comprises 15 residues. CDR3 residues: CASSPPEGTGYEQYF. Here the CDR3 DNA reads TGTGCCAGCAGTCCGCCTGAGGGGACAGGGTACGAGCAGTACTTC.

This clonotype was seen a single time. The chain carries TRBV3-1 and TRBJ2-7; D is undetermined. The ends were cut back, 0 bases at V and 3 bases at J, with 12 bases in the middle. CDR3 length: 15 residues. Germline loops: CDR1 LGHDT, CDR2 YNNKEL (reference sequence). Here the CDR3 DNA reads TGTGCCAGCAGCCAAGACCCCCGAGGTCGCTACGAGCAGTACTTC. It codes for CASSQDPRGRYEQYF.

CDR3 sequence reads: CASSGPLAKNIQYF. The CDR3 region has the DNA TGTGCCAGCAGTGGGCCCTTAGCCAAAAACATTCAGTACTTC. The chain carries TRBV27 and TRBJ2-4, with D unclear. Trimming left V 5 bases short and J 0 bases short, with 8 bases between. Per the germline V gene, CDR1 is MNHEY and CDR2 is SMNVEV (reference sequence). CDR3 size: 14 residues.

The V and J genes are TRBV20-1 and TRBJ1-2; 7 bases line up with TRBD1. J was trimmed by 4 bases and V by 6 bases; bases with no gene match: 8. This CDR3 contains 13 residues. The germline V gene encodes CDR1 DFQATT and CDR2 SNEGSKA (reference sequence). The CDR3 coding sequence is TGCAGTGCCCTAGACAGGGAGGGCTATGGCTACACCTTC. Encoded protein: CSALDREGYGYTF.

This clonotype was seen more than once but under ten times. The V call is TRBV28, the J call TRBJ2-7; 8 bases line up with TRBD2. CDR3 length equals 13 residues. V lost 7 bases to trimming and J lost 3 bases; unmatched junction nucleotides: 5. CDR1 is MDHEN and CDR2 is SYDVKM in the germline V gene. CDR3 in DNA: TGTGCCAGCACCGAAACTAGCGGCTACGAGCAGTACTTC. The encoded protein is CASTETSGYEQYF.

The rearrangement links TRBV13 to TRBJ2-5; D possibly corresponds to TRBD2 (5 bases). The CDR3 runs to 14 residues. Germline V gives CDR1 PRHDT, CDR2 FYEKMQ (reference sequence). Trimming removed 2 bases from V and 4 bases from J, with 11 bases in between. In DNA form, the CDR3 reads TGTGCCAGCAGCTTATTTCGGGGATTAGAGACCCAGTACTTC. This encodes CASSLFRGLETQYF.

The genes are TRBV7-2 and TRBJ2-5; D is unclear. V gave up 2 bases and J gave up 3 bases, with 7 bases separating them. This CDR3 region has 13 residues. Germline V CDR1 and CDR2: SGHTA, FQGNSA. The DNA for the CDR3 is TGTGCCAGCAGCTTACTCCCGGAAGAGACCCAGTACTTC. This translates into CASSLLPEETQYF.

The rearrangement links TRBV24-1 to TRBJ1-2; TRBD1 might be the D (5 bases). CDR1 KGHDR and CDR2 SFDVKD come from the germline V gene. This CDR3 is 14 amino acids long. V was shortened by 3 bases and J by 5 bases, with 12 bases between the two germline ends. The CDR3 spells CATSDPDSTYGYTF. The CDR3 region has the DNA TGTGCCACCAGTGATCCCGACAGTACTTATGGCTACACCTTC.

The chain employs TRBV27 and TRBJ1-1; D is perhaps TRBD1 (6 bases). The germline gives CDR1 MNHEY, CDR2 SMNVEV (reference sequence). Trimming removed 0 bases from V and 4 bases from J, with 15 bases in between. This CDR3 has 16 residues. Here the CDR3 reads CASSLSQGLAGTEAFF. The DNA of the CDR3 is TGTGCCAGCAGTTTATCGCAGGGGTTAGCGGGCACTGAAGCTTTCTTT.

This rearrangement joins TRBV27 to TRBJ2-1; 11 bases align to TRBD2. The CDR3 is made up of 17 amino acids. From germline, CDR1 is MNHEY and CDR2 SMNVEV (reference sequence). With 1 base clipped from V and 6 bases from J, the junction kept 8 bases outside the gene matches. Written as DNA, the CDR3 is TGTGCCAGCAGTTTATGGTTGGGCCTAGCGGGAGGCAATGAGCAGTTCTTC. This sequence encodes CASSLWLGLAGGNEQFF.